The next 6 T cell receptor beta chains were all read from a single sample in a study of cytotoxic CD8 clonotypes in ibrutinib-treated CLL. TCRdb keeps only in-frame clones here, not all; method: immunoSEQ multiplex PCR. The sample has about 44,000 clones, about two thirds seen once. The sequences come from PBMCs, collected after 12 months of ibrutinib treatment. The receptors were sampled from a human donor with chronic lymphocytic leukemia.

The chain is built from TRBV27 and TRBJ1-2; D remains ambiguous. Per the germline V gene, CDR1 is MNHEY and CDR2 is SMNVEV (reference sequence). The CDR3 spans 17 residues. The V and J ends lost 2 bases and 4 bases respectively, with 20 bases between them. The CDR3 here is CASSLGLGPIRPYGYTF. The DNA for the CDR3 is TGTGCCAGCAGTTTAGGTCTAGGGCCGATACGGCCCTATGGCTACACCTTC.

This clone has more than one count but fewer than ten. This chain uses TRBV27 with TRBJ2-1, with D tentatively TRBD2 (6 bases). V shed 1 base and J shed 7 bases, with 14 bases lying between them. Germline CDR1 is MNHEY and CDR2 is SMNVEV (reference sequence). There are 15 residues in the CDR3. The CDR3 coding sequence is TGTGCCAGCAGTTTATTCCAGGGACTTAAGAATGAGCAGTTCTTC. This translates into CASSLFQGLKNEQFF.

This chain joins TRBV19 and TRBJ1-5, with D hard to call. The V end was cut by 7 bases, the J end by 9 bases, with 13 bases between. The CDR3 consists of 12 residues. The V gene's germline CDR1 is LNHDA and CDR2 SQIVND (reference sequence). The CDR3 reads CASTSGLRPQHF. CDR3 nucleotide sequence: TGTGCCAGTACCTCAGGCTTACGGCCCCAGCATTTT.

This clone came up a few times. The gene calls are TRBV4-1 and TRBJ1-6, with 9 positions matching TRBD1. Looked up from germline, CDR1 is MGHRA and CDR2 is YSYEKL. V gave up 4 bases and J gave up 1 base; unmatched junction bases: 5. CDR3 length equals 17 residues. The CDR3, as DNA: TGCGCCAGCAGCCCGGGGACAGGGAGGTCCTATAATTCACCCCTCCACTTT. Translation: CASSPGTGRSYNSPLHF.

V and J are TRBV5-1 and TRBJ1-2, with D tentatively TRBD1 (6 bases). V was shortened by 5 bases and J by 7 bases, with 15 bases between the two germline ends. CDR1 and CDR2 (germline): SGHRS, YFSETQ. This CDR3 has 13 amino acids. The CDR3 sequence is CASSSTGQTGYTF. For the CDR3, the DNA is TGCGCCAGCAGTTCAACCGGACAGACTGGCTACACCTTC.

This clone was detected a few times. V is TRBV2 and J is TRBJ1-1; maybe TRBD1 (5 bases). The germline V gene has CDR1 SNHLY and CDR2 FYNNEI. The CDR3 runs 12 residues. Trimming stripped 5 bases from V and 4 bases from J, with 8 bases between. CDR3 loop: CASSPGTTEAFF. As DNA, the CDR3 is TGTGCCAGCAGTCCAGGGACCACTGAAGCTTTCTTT.